Listed below are T cell receptor beta chains from one sample, sequenced in a study of memory CD4+ T cells and cytomegalovirus serostatus. Assay used: immunoSEQ multiplex PCR; TCRdb lists only in-frame clones, some missing. Of about 52,000 clones in the sample, around 80% were seen once. The sequenced material came from memory CD4+ T cells from blood. All receptors derive from an adult in good health and CMV-seropositive. Both conserved end residues are part of each CDR3. A D gene is named only where the DNA matches it firmly. Some rows mark clone size as missing; the rest say once, few, many or name a class of expanded clone.

D gene	J gene	clone size	V gene	CDR3 DNA	CDR3 protein
.	TRBJ1-4	once	TRBV6-4	TGTGCCAGCAGTGACCATCAGAGGTCCGAAACTAATGAAAAACTGTTTTTT	CASSDHQRSETNEKLFF
.	TRBJ1-1	few	TRBV5-1	TGCGCCAGCAGCTTGGGGGACAACACTGAAGCTTTCTTT	CASSLGDNTEAFF
.	TRBJ2-1	few	TRBV5-6	TGTGCCAGCAGCTTACAACAGGGCCGCTCCTACAATGAGCAGTTCTTC	CASSLQQGRSYNEQFF
TRBD1	TRBJ1-5	.	TRBV28	TGTGCCAGCAGACCCCAGGGGGCGCTAGGTCAGCCCCAGCATTTT	CASRPQGALGQPQHF
.	TRBJ1-2	.	TRBV18	TGTGCCAGCTCAGACAGGCTTGGCTTAGGCTACACCTTC	CASSDRLGLGYTF
.	TRBJ1-2	.	TRBV15	TGTGCCACCAGCAGAGTTTACGGGACAAACTATGGCTACACCTTC	CATSRVYGTNYGYTF
TRBD1	TRBJ1-5	.	TRBV19	TGTGCCAGTAAAGACAGGGAGGTGTCACGGCCCCAGCATTTT	CASKDREVSRPQHF
.	TRBJ1-2	.	TRBV5-6	TGTGCCAGCAGCTTGTACGGGGCTGGTGGTTATGGCTACACCTTC	CASSLYGAGGYGYTF
.	TRBJ1-4	.	TRBV6-5	TGTGCCACCTCAGGACGCTTGGATGAAAAACTGTTTTTT	CATSGRLDEKLFF
.	TRBJ1-3	.	TRBV18	TGTGCCAGCTCACCAGGGACCTCTGGAAACACCATATATTTT	CASSPGTSGNTIYF
.	TRBJ2-7	.	TRBV15	TGTGCCACCAGCAGAACGGGCCCCTTGGGGAACCCACACTACGAGCAGTACTTC	CATSRTGPLGNPHYEQYF
.	TRBJ1-3	.	TRBV25-1	TGTGCCAGCACCCCGCCGGGCGGCTCTGGAAACACCATATATTTT	CASTPPGGSGNTIYF
TRBD1	TRBJ1-4	.	TRBV19	TGTGCCAGTAGTAACCAACAGGGGGAAAAACTGTTTTTT	CASSNQQGEKLFF
.	TRBJ2-3	.	TRBV13	TGTGCCAGCAGCCGGAGGGGGCCAGATACGCAGTATTTT	CASSRRGPDTQYF
.	TRBJ1-2	.	TRBV18	TGTGCCAGCTCACCACCTGGGGACCTCCCCCGTTTC	CASSPPGDLPRF
TRBD1	TRBJ1-3	medium-sized	TRBV7-2	TGTGCCAGCAGTCATGACAGGGGGGCTGGAAACACCATATATTTT	CASSHDRGAGNTIYF